The entry below gives a single TCR beta chain sequence along with its context. T cells were sequenced at a targeted depth of 1 in 200,000 to 1 in 1 million. The assay was immunoSEQ multiplex PCR, and TCRdb's table has in-frame clones only and misses some. Of some 76,000 clones detected, roughly 85% appear once; the ten largest clones hold approximately 35%. These data originate in a study of cytotoxic CD8 clonotypes in ibrutinib-treated CLL. Trimming took 3 bases from V and 6 from J; bases not matched to a gene: 12. CDR1 is SNHLY, CDR2 FYNNEI, per germline. The CDR3 length is 17 residues. Material: PBMCs, obtained after 24 months of ibrutinib treatment. The receptor was isolated from a human donor with chronic lymphocytic leukemia. The J gene is TRBJ2-7, the V gene TRBV2, with 12 bases aligning to TRBD2. In nucleotides, the CDR3 is TGTGCCAGCAGTGACGCTAGCGGGAGGGACGTATCGGGCGAGCAGTACTTC. It translates to CASSDASGRDVSGEQYF.